The present entry profiles one T cell receptor (beta chain) with its context. This clonotype appeared a few times. The antigen this receptor binds is unknown. Base qualities were left out, and no much larger clone turns up one base away. The data are from a study of post-analysis software for immune sequencing data (dated by TCRdb to the mid-2010s). About the full investigation: Recorded disease courses included relapsing-remitting, secondary progressive and progressive-relapsing multiple sclerosis, with some patients lacking subtype annotation. Patient repertoires were compared against about a dozen previously published healthy control repertoires from donors aged roughly 6 to 26 years. A subset of samples was prepared in parallel using single-end sample barcoding, then pooled and co-amplified after Illumina adapter ligation. General conclusions and limits of the study: The control group was slightly older than the multiple sclerosis patient group. Direct clustering with F measure showed strong co-clustering of samples prepared in the same batch, prompting a batch-effect correction. Compared with controls, multiple sclerosis patients had significantly lower normalized Chao1 diversity, a finding suggesting substantial peripheral T-cell clonal expansion. Significantly higher frequencies in patients than in controls were found for roughly 5 TRBV segments, including TRBV5-6, TRBV5-1 and TRBV20-1.

Libraries came from PCR. Sequenced on an Illumina HiSeq 2500. To reduce PCR and sequencing biases, unique molecular identifiers were incorporated into the TCR beta cDNA libraries. Per 1 to 10 million input T cells, some 500,000 cDNA molecules were obtained, such that each molecule approximated one T cell. Patient libraries were prepared and sequenced with the same protocol used for the earlier healthy control dataset. Samples belonging to the same batch were prepared together, multiplexed and sequenced on a shared HiSeq lane. The authors' analysis ran thus. Raw barcoded reads were processed with MIGEC, and single-read molecular identifier groups were discarded before consensus assembly and CDR3 extraction. VDJtools was used for post-analysis of the clonotype tables, with diversity normalized by down-sampling every dataset to the smallest sample size. In repertoire overlap clustering, CDR3 amino acid sequences, but not nucleotide sequences, were matched to correct batch-related cross-sample contamination. The public reads were quality trimmed at Q25 with fastp and then assembled into clones with MiXCR by TCRdb, keeping productive beta chains. Each CDR3 protein appears once, grouped with its most common genes and DNA. For this entry, the V and J calls and clone size follow TCRdb and not the study's own pipeline. The sample data list about half a million distinct CDR3 sequences, and roughly 45% of these were observed just once. The ten largest account for 12% of the sample.

Trimming accounts for 4 bases at V and 8 bases at J, while the number of junction bases matched to no gene is 11. Looking up the germline V gene yields CDR1 MNHNS and CDR2 SASEGT. The CDR3 measures 14 amino acids from cysteine to phenylalanine. Just CDR3 DNA is preserved here, 42 bases in frame from base 1. TCR beta repertoires were profiled from peripheral blood of 10 to 15 young patients with multiple sclerosis to demonstrate the VDJtools post-analysis software. The patients with multiple sclerosis were children and adolescents between roughly 6 and 17 years of age. The source material was blood. The chain joins TRBV6-1 to TRBJ2-7; 7 nucleotides in the junction match TRBD2. This TCR was sampled from a girl aged 5 to 17 with multiple sclerosis. CDR3 region: CASSGSRAGPKQYF. The DNA is as follows: TGTGCCAGCAGTGGGTCTCGAGCGGGACCCAAGCAGTACTTC.